The source of this T cell receptor (beta chain) is a study of Ad26.COV2.S vaccination and SARS-CoV-2 variants. Study-wide context: Within the COV1001 Ad26.COV2.S trial arm, the donor was enrolled.

As for treatment: roughly 19 received Ad26.COV2.S at low or high dose, single or two shots; about 5 received placebo; per-sample allocation not given. The samples were gathered on day 63 after the first injection of vaccine or placebo. The vaccine delivered Wuhan-strain SARS-CoV-2 spike through an Ad26 vector. Some clones are missing from TCRdb's copy, which holds only in-frame ones; the method was immunoSEQ multiplex PCR. The profile covers around 320,000 clones, with around 81% appearing a single time and roughly 2% taken by the ten largest. The germline V gene has CDR1 LGHDT and CDR2 YNNKEL (reference sequence). V lost 0 bases and J 2 bases, leaving 7 bases between the germline ends. The CDR3 length is 14 residues.

The V call is TRBV3-1 (or the pseudogene TRBV3-2), the J call TRBJ1-2, with unresolved D. This sequence originates from a person between 18 and 65 years old who received the Ad26.COV2.S COVID-19 vaccine or a placebo. This sample comprised peripheral blood, obtained in a trial of Ad26.COV2.S vaccine versus placebo. The CDR3 DNA reads as TGTGCCAGCAGCCAAGAGGCCGGGAACTATGGCTACACCTTC. The encoded protein is CASSQEAGNYGYTF.